These T cell receptor beta chains were read from a single sample in a study of metastatic and nonmetastatic thyroid tumors. TCRdb reprocessed the PCR reads via MiXCR. The sample has about 39,000 clones; around 18% are singletons. The source material was tumor tissue. Receptors originate from a female donor with papillary thyroid cancer or a benign thyroid nodule (not recorded which). Some clones in this sample may be carry-over from other donors' samples. CDR3s leave out the opening cysteine and the closing phenylalanine or tryptophan. Clone sizes are given selectively: once, few, many, or a class where the clone is expanded.

V	J	size	CDR3
TRBV6-5	TRBJ2-1	many	ASSYIGGNNEQF
TRBV28	TRBJ2-7	few	ASSKIGTVPYEQY
TRBV6-1	TRBJ1-5	medium-sized	ASVWGRGSNQPQH
TRBV6-2/TRBV6-3	TRBJ2-1	-	ASSPHSGRIYNEQF
TRBV5-4	TRBJ2-5	many	ASSWRGFQEAQY
TRBV6-1	TRBJ1-6	many	ASRPRGGSSRSPLH
TRBV6-1	TRBJ2-7	many	ASSSGTETYEQY
TRBV15	TRBJ1-2	-	ATSRDFVAGYT
TRBV19	TRBJ2-7	many	ATTPGHLDEQY
TRBV18	TRBJ2-3	-	ASSTTSGRTDTQY
TRBV4-2	TRBJ2-2	-	ASSQEGLAASNTGELF
TRBV5-1	TRBJ2-7	many	ASSASLAGSTYEQY
TRBV4-1	TRBJ1-1	few	ASSQQSSGTGINTEAF
TRBV12-3/TRBV12-4	TRBJ1-5	many	ASSLGMWPQH
TRBV3-1	TRBJ2-5	many	ASSQTFRDRGLLAQY
TRBV20-1	TRBJ1-2	many	SAWTFLYGYT
TRBV10-3	TRBJ2-3	many	AISEGPASGSSSDTQY
TRBV7-9	TRBJ1-1	many	ASGARREGNTEAF
TRBV7-9	TRBJ2-5	-	ASSLAGGSETQY
TRBV6-1	TRBJ2-2	-	ASSEITEAGELF
TRBV3-1	TRBJ1-1	many	ASSDLQGNTEAF
TRBV10-3	TRBJ1-6	-	VISESIAGLAALH
TRBV10-3	TRBJ2-1	many	AILHTGSSYNEQF
TRBV13	TRBJ1-2	many	ASSLGDSRGSYGYT
TRBV9	TRBJ2-7	-	ASSGTGVPLDEQY
TRBV14	TRBJ1-3	many	ASSQGLGSGNTIY
TRBV12-3/TRBV12-4	TRBJ1-5	many	ASSTGGTGAPGNQPQH
TRBV6-6	TRBJ2-7	many	ASSYFPPGEYEQY
TRBV24-1	TRBJ2-2	many	ATSDRSSGVRELF
TRBV20-1	TRBJ2-7	many	SASGGRGYEQY
TRBV13	TRBJ2-7	many	ASSLASGGREEYEQY
TRBV7-9	TRBJ1-1	many	ASSRDRIEAF
TRBV5-1	TRBJ1-1	many	ASSIQGAYTEAF
TRBV19	TRBJ2-3	many	ASTSTVTDTQY
TRBV12-3/TRBV12-4	TRBJ2-3	many	ASVSGHTDTQY
TRBV19	TRBJ2-2	-	ASSIGQGSTGELF
TRBV7-2	TRBJ2-1	-	ASSLAASGRHEQF
TRBV5-4	TRBJ2-1	many	ASSLRLATHNEQF
TRBV11-3	TRBJ2-1	many	ASSPPGLAGSEEQF
TRBV19	TRBJ1-5	many	ASSPIQGELQPQH
TRBV7-3	TRBJ2-1	-	ASSLGSTYEQF
TRBV19	TRBJ1-2	many	ASSADRVRYGYT
TRBV2	TRBJ2-5	many	ASSGGWETQY
TRBV7-2	TRBJ1-1	-	ASSLSRGNTEAF
TRBV19	TRBJ2-2	many	ASSPNMPGELF
TRBV20-1	TRBJ2-1	many	SATARRVRNSGPQV
TRBV11-1	TRBJ2-2	-	ASSPSKTAGITGELF
TRBV7-8	TRBJ1-5	many	ASSLAPGGNQPQH
TRBV14	TRBJ2-7	-	ASSPRTGPGGPTYEQY
TRBV5-1	TRBJ1-4	many	ASSLGTAFGNEKLF
TRBV11-1	TRBJ2-7	many	ASSLGVSYEQY
TRBV9	TRBJ2-7	many	ASSAQAGGSYEQY
TRBV6-1	TRBJ2-7	few	ASSRTPGCLCEQY
TRBV11-3	TRBJ2-3	many	ASSSEGSTDTQY
TRBV6-1	TRBJ1-5	few	ASTRQINQPQH